This T cell receptor beta chain was profiled in a study of graft-versus-host responses after intestinal transplantation. At the level of the study: Recipients underwent multivisceral, liver-intestinal, or isolated intestinal transplants. Anti-thymocyte globulin induction was given to all recipients, followed by tacrolimus and steroids for around 3 years.

There are 13 residues in the CDR3. V lost 3 bases and J lost 7; bases outside the gene matches: 5. Germline CDR1 is MGHRA and CDR2 is YSYEKL. Clones were sequenced by immunoSEQ multiplex PCR, and TCRdb holds only the in-frame ones, with some missing. The sample holds approximately 26,000 clones; over 80% are singletons and the top ten take 0.9% to 1.2%. V is TRBV4-1 and J is TRBJ2-7; 8 bases are shared with TRBD1. The TCR was taken from a human patient who received an intestinal transplant, so some T cells may come from the graft donor. Material: PBMCs, obtained almost 29 days after intestinal transplant. The DNA of the CDR3 is TGCGCCAGCAGCCAGCAGACAGGGGTGGAGCAGTACTTC. Its translation is CASSQQTGVEQYF.